The next 20 T cell receptor beta chains were all read from a single sample in a study of shared T cell receptors in the human thymus. Using immunoSEQ multiplex PCR, the repertoire was profiled, and TCRdb retains in-frame clones only, with some absent. This sample carries approximately 730,000 clones, over 75% of them seen once, and the ten largest clones take roughly 0.01%. These same data were also listed under a study on human thymus T cells.

Sequenced material: thymocytes. These receptors all stem from a girl under three years old with a congenital heart defect.

The rearrangement uses TRBV7-9 and TRBJ1-5; perhaps TRBD1 as D (6 bases). Trimming stripped 5 bases from V and 7 bases from J, with 18 bases between. Looked up from germline, CDR1 is SEHNR and CDR2 is FQNEAQ (reference sequence). The CDR3 sequence is 15 residues long. The CDR3 here is CASSGTLGGGQPQHF. The CDR3 region has the DNA TGTGCCAGCAGCGGAACCTTAGGGGGTGGGCAGCCCCAGCATTTT.

This clone was seen a few times. The chain employs TRBV7-2 and TRBJ1-5, with 9 bases aligning to TRBD1. Germline loops: CDR1 SGHTA, CDR2 FQGNSA. J gave up 3 bases and V 1 base, and 1 base lay outside the gene matches. The CDR3 sequence is 15 residues long. The CDR3, as DNA: TGTGCCAGCAGCTTAGGGGACAGGGTCAATCAGCCCCAGCATTTT. Protein product: CASSLGDRVNQPQHF.

The chain combines TRBV7-3 with TRBJ2-3; 14 bases match TRBD2. CDR3 length: 16 residues. Trimming removed 5 bases from V and 4 bases from J; junction bases left unmatched: 5. The germline CDR1 and CDR2 sequences are SGHTA and FQGTGA. The CDR3 DNA follows: TGTGCCAGCAGCGCGACTAGCGGGGGGGCTGCAGATACGCAGTATTTT. Protein sequence: CASSATSGGAADTQYF.

This chain uses TRBV28 with TRBJ1-5; TRBD1 agrees at 7 bases. The germline V gene has CDR1 MDHEN and CDR2 SYDVKM. The length of the CDR3 is 17 residues. J lost 0 bases, V lost 7 bases, and 12 bases had no gene match. CDR3 DNA sequence: TGTGCCAGCACCGGGACAGACTCAATCTATAGCAATCAGCCCCAGCATTTT. Protein product: CASTGTDSIYSNQPQHF.

This clone showed up just once. The rearrangement links TRBV11-2 to TRBJ2-5; 9 bases match TRBD1. The CDR3 spans 15 residues. The trim removed 4 bases at V and 4 bases at J, leaving 7 bases unmatched. Germline V gene data show CDR1 as SGHAT and CDR2 as FQNNGV. CDR3 region: CASSSGQGRRETQYF. The CDR3 DNA reads as TGTGCCAGCAGCTCAGGACAGGGGAGAAGAGAGACCCAGTACTTC.

This chain joins TRBV5-5 and TRBJ2-7, with 11 bases lining up with TRBD2. The CDR3 is made up of 14 amino acids. V lost 1 base to trimming and J lost 6 bases; unmatched junction nucleotides: 3. Germline loops: CDR1 SGHKS, CDR2 YYEKEE (reference sequence). Here the CDR3 DNA reads TGTGCCAGCAGCTTGCTAGCGGGGGGTTCCGAGCAGTACTTC. This codes for CASSLLAGGSEQYF.

The V call is TRBV19, the J call TRBJ2-5, with D maybe TRBD1 (6 bases). The germline V gene encodes CDR1 LNHDA and CDR2 SQIVND (reference sequence). The V and J ends lost 5 bases and 4 bases respectively, with 17 bases between them. The CDR3 has 15 residues. The CDR3 is CASSDREGERETQYF. The CDR3 nucleotides read TGTGCCAGTAGTGACAGAGAGGGGGAAAGAGAGACCCAGTACTTC.

The chain employs TRBV7-8 and TRBJ2-7; 8 nucleotides agree with TRBD2. V trimming: 5 bases; J trimming: 4 bases; junction bases outside the gene matches: 10. CDR3 length: 15 residues. Per the germline V gene, CDR1 is SGHVS and CDR2 is FQNEAQ. Written as DNA, the CDR3 is TGTGCCAGCAGCCCAGGACTAGCAGGGGAGTACGAGCAGTACTTC. Translation gives CASSPGLAGEYEQYF.

This clone was recorded once. This chain links TRBV7-9 with TRBJ1-2; D is undetermined. CDR1 and CDR2 from the germline V gene are SEHNR and FQNEAQ (reference sequence). V lost 2 bases and J lost 3, with 10 bases in between. CDR3 length: 14 residues. CDR3 amino acids: CASSLSWGDYGYTF. CDR3 nucleotide sequence: TGTGCCAGCAGCTTATCGTGGGGAGACTATGGCTACACCTTC.

The chain couples TRBV27 to TRBJ1-1; 7 bases are a match to TRBD1. The CDR3 covers 17 residues. Germline assignment: CDR1 MNHEY and CDR2 SMNVEV (reference sequence). Unmatched junction bases numbered 14, after V lost 4 bases and J lost 3 bases. CDR3 residues: CASSSKRGRLGDTEAFF. In DNA, the CDR3 is TGTGCCAGCAGTTCAAAAAGGGGGCGCCTGGGGGACACTGAAGCTTTCTTT.

The CDR3 sequence is CSAGGNSPLHF. The CDR3 nucleotides read TGCAGTGCGGGGGGTAATTCACCCCTCCACTTT. The rearrangement links TRBV20-1 to TRBJ1-6; TRBD1 might be the D (5 bases). Germline V CDR1 and CDR2: DFQATT, SNEGSKA (reference sequence). Trimming removed 6 bases from V and 6 bases from J, with 6 bases in between. CDR3 length: 11 residues.

This chain uses TRBV28 with TRBJ2-7; 8 bases align to TRBD1. CDR3 length: 16 residues. V shed 4 bases and J 3 bases; nucleotides not matched to a gene: 11. The germline V gene has CDR1 MDHEN and CDR2 SYDVKM. The CDR3, as DNA: TGTGCCAGCAGTTCCCGCGGGCAGGGGGCGGTCTACGAGCAGTACTTC. This encodes CASSSRGQGAVYEQYF.

V usage is TRBV4-1 and J usage is TRBJ2-7; D perhaps matches TRBD2 (6 bases). Germline CDR1 reads MGHRA; CDR2 reads YSYEKL. The CDR3 extends over 16 amino acids. Between the trimmed V and J ends, which lost 4 bases and 3 bases, there was a span of 19 bases. The CDR3 DNA follows: TGCGCCAGCAGCCGCAGACTAATAGCGGACCACTACGAGCAGTACTTC. This gives the protein CASSRRLIADHYEQYF.

This chain joins TRBV4-3 and TRBJ2-6; TRBD1 might be the D (6 bases). The V end was cut by 3 bases, the J end by 2 bases, with 14 bases between. The V gene's germline CDR1 is LGHNA and CDR2 YSLEER. This CDR3 region has 17 residues. The chain's CDR3 is CASSQQTGIPGANVLTF. The CDR3 coding sequence is TGCGCCAGCAGCCAGCAGACAGGTATTCCTGGGGCCAACGTCCTGACTTTC.

The chain has TRBV7-8 and TRBJ2-2; unclear D gene. Germline V gene lookup returns CDR1 SGHVS and CDR2 FQNEAQ. Trimming shortened V by 1 base and J by 0 bases, and 9 bases separated the two germline ends. The length of the CDR3 is 16 residues. The CDR3 loop reads CASSLGHKTNTGELFF. The CDR3 DNA follows: TGTGCCAGCAGCTTAGGACATAAAACGAACACCGGGGAGCTGTTTTTT.

This chain connects TRBV27 to TRBJ1-2; the D gene is possibly TRBD1 (5 bases). CDR1 and CDR2 from the germline V gene are MNHEY and SMNVEV (reference sequence). The CDR3 is made up of 13 amino acids. The V gene lost 6 bases and the J gene lost 8 bases, with 16 bases spanning the gap. CDR3 protein: CASSPALGAGYTF. The CDR3 bases are TGTGCCAGCAGCCCTGCCCTTGGGGCGGGCTACACCTTC.

V is TRBV19 and J is TRBJ1-1, with D unresolved. The CDR3 sequence is 13 residues long. V shed 7 bases and J shed 4 bases, with 13 bases lying between them. The germline gives CDR1 LNHDA, CDR2 SQIVND (reference sequence). For the CDR3, the DNA is TGTGCCAGTACGGGGTATGGTTCCACTGAAGCTTTCTTT. Translation gives CASTGYGSTEAFF.

This chain connects TRBV28 to TRBJ1-2; maybe TRBD1 (5 bases). CDR1 MDHEN and CDR2 SYDVKM come from the germline V gene. This CDR3 has 13 amino acids. V lost 3 bases and J lost 8, with 13 bases in between. This CDR3 is CASSLSARGGYTF. In DNA form, the CDR3 reads TGTGCCAGCAGTTTGAGCGCAAGGGGAGGCTACACCTTC.

This chain links TRBV5-1 with TRBJ2-7; D not certain. With 1 base removed from V and 0 bases from J, the gap between germline ends came to 14 bases. Per the germline V gene, CDR1 is SGHRS and CDR2 is YFSETQ. This CDR3 has 16 amino acids. The CDR3 DNA reads as TGCGCCAGCAGCTTGCGGCAGGCTTCAGCCTCCTACGAGCAGTACTTC. It is translated as CASSLRQASASYEQYF.

The CDR3 sequence is CASSQDRVGSPLHF. Here the CDR3 DNA reads TGCGCCAGCAGCCAAGACAGGGTGGGGTCACCCCTCCACTTT. The J gene is TRBJ1-6, the V gene TRBV4-1; possible D gene TRBD1, 5 bases. CDR1 MGHRA and CDR2 YSYEKL come from the germline V gene. There are 14 residues in the CDR3. Trimming pared 0 bases from V and 10 bases from J, leaving 10 bases between.